This TCR beta chain was observed in a study of blood T cell repertoires in COVID-19. Study overall: Samples of COVID-19 (acute and convalescent) were obtained from the United States, Italy and Spain. T cells, B-cell-depleted T cells, or PBMCs provided the cDNA or gDNA that served as material.

Sequencing was performed with immunoSEQ multiplex PCR; in TCRdb, only in-frame clones are kept and a portion is missing. The table lists more than 100,000 clones, about 86% of them singletons. The count of this clone is one. Participants spanned ages roughly 18 to 90 years and resided in 20 to 25 US areas. Germline V gene sequence: CDR1 MNHEY, CDR2 SMNVEV (reference sequence). The V gene lost 0 bases and the J gene lost 4 bases, with 15 bases spanning the gap. The CDR3 loop spans 16 amino acids. The sequence derives from a man aged 40-49 years with acute COVID-19. This chain uses TRBV27 with TRBJ1-1, with D possibly matching TRBD1 (6 bases). Sequenced: PBMCs or T cells enriched from blood (not recorded which). Here the CDR3 DNA reads TGTGCCAGCAGTTTATCGAAACAGGGTTTCATCACTGAAGCTTTCTTT. The encoded protein is CASSLSKQGFITEAFF.